Shown below are 18 T cell receptor beta chains from a single sample sequenced in a study of blood T cell repertoires in COVID-19. The repertoire was sequenced with immunoSEQ multiplex PCR; TCRdb's copy has only in-frame clones and lacks some. The table lists 200,000 to 250,000 clones, 87% of them singletons. The sample was PBMCs or T cells enriched from blood (not recorded which). Every receptor here comes from a young man with acute COVID-19.

The rearrangement joins TRBV30 to TRBJ2-7; D possibly corresponds to TRBD1 (5 bases). Germline assignment: CDR1 GTSNPN and CDR2 SVGIG (reference sequence). Between the trimmed V and J ends, which lost 3 bases and 1 base, there was a span of 13 bases. The CDR3 spans 14 residues. This chain's CDR3 is CAWREDTGSYEQYF. CDR3 nucleotide sequence: TGTGCCTGGAGAGAGGACACCGGTTCCTACGAGCAGTACTTC.

The gene calls are TRBV18 and TRBJ2-5; a weak D match, TRBD2 (6 bases). V was clipped by 6 bases and J by 5 bases, with 7 bases between them. This CDR3 region has 11 residues. Germline V gene sequence: CDR1 KGHSH, CDR2 LQKENI. The CDR3, as DNA: TGTGCCAGCTCCGGAGGGGAGACCCAGTACTTC. As protein: CASSGGETQYF.

This chain connects TRBV4-1 to TRBJ1-2; the D is unclear. CDR1 and CDR2 (germline): MGHRA, YSYEKL. V was pared by 1 base and J by 7 bases, with 13 bases between. The CDR3 length is 14 residues. As DNA, the CDR3 is TGCGCCAGCAGCCAAGGGGGAGGGATCGGTGGCTACACCTTC. Translating gives CASSQGGGIGGYTF.

The rearrangement links TRBV5-1 to TRBJ2-1; D is undetermined. The germline CDR1 and CDR2 sequences are SGHRS and YFSETQ. The CDR3 runs to 14 residues. Trimming pared 0 bases from V and 0 bases from J, leaving 4 bases between. This CDR3 reads CASSLESSYNEQFF. DNA for the CDR3: TGCGCCAGCAGCTTGGAGAGCTCCTACAATGAGCAGTTCTTC.

A single count supports this clone. The chain has TRBV20-1 and TRBJ1-5; 9 bases align to TRBD1. The germline gives CDR1 DFQATT, CDR2 SNEGSKA (reference sequence). Germline trimming cut 3 bases from V and 4 bases from J; bases unmatched to any gene: 7. The CDR3 runs to 15 residues. CDR3 sequence reads: CSASPGTGTNQPQHF. The CDR3 region has the DNA TGCAGTGCTAGTCCCGGGACAGGGACGAATCAGCCCCAGCATTTT.

This chain joins TRBV11-1 and TRBJ2-7; the D is unclear. The CDR3 spans 13 residues. The V gene lost 6 bases and the J gene lost 6 bases, with 15 bases spanning the gap. Germline V lookup: CDR1 SGHAT, CDR2 FQDESV (reference sequence). The CDR3 loop reads CASRQPHAGEQYF. The CDR3 nucleotides read TGTGCCAGCAGACAACCCCACGCAGGCGAGCAGTACTTC.

This clone was recorded at least ten times. This chain joins TRBV6-4 and TRBJ2-2; TRBD2 might be the D (5 bases). CDR1 and CDR2 (germline): MRHNA, SNTAGT. This CDR3 spans 14 amino acids. Trimming left V 5 bases short and J 1 base short, with 8 bases between. The CDR3 sequence: CASSRGQNTGELFF. Written as DNA, the CDR3 is TGTGCCAGCAGTCGCGGGCAGAACACCGGGGAGCTGTTTTTT.

The chain is built from TRBV6-6 and TRBJ2-7, with a possible D match to TRBD1 (6 bases). CDR3 length equals 14 residues. Trimming took off 2 bases at V and 2 bases at J, with 10 bases between the two ends. Germline-derived CDR1 and CDR2 are MNHNY and SVGAGI (reference sequence). CDR3 in DNA: TGTGCCAGCAGTTACGGGACACCGGCCTACGAGCAGTACTTC. Translating it yields CASSYGTPAYEQYF.

V gene TRBV10-2 combines with J gene TRBJ1-2; TRBD1 might be the D (6 bases). Germline V lookup: CDR1 WSHSY, CDR2 SAAADI. The V and J ends lost 3 bases and 2 bases respectively, with 13 bases between them. This CDR3 spans 15 amino acids. The CDR3 region is CASSETGLGNYGYTF. The CDR3 nucleotides are TGCGCCAGCAGTGAAACAGGGCTCGGGAACTATGGCTACACCTTC.

The chain uses TRBV19 and TRBJ1-5, with 7 bases that match TRBD1. The CDR3 totals 14 residues. The V gene end was trimmed by 6 bases and the J gene end by 3 bases; junction bases not matched to a gene: 5. CDR1 and CDR2 from the germline V gene are LNHDA and SQIVND (reference sequence). The CDR3 region is CASRGGQINQPQHF. The CDR3 DNA sequence: TGTGCCAGTAGGGGGGGACAGATCAATCAGCCCCAGCATTTT. Variable domain in full (rest from reference TRBV19 and TRBJ1-5): DGGITQSPKYLFRKEGQNVTLSCEQNLNHDAMYWYRQDPGQGLRLIYYSQIVNDFQKGDIAEGYSVSREKKESFPLTVTSAQKNPTAFYLCASRGGQINQPQHFGDGTRLSIL.

The chain carries TRBV19 and TRBJ1-2, with D possibly being TRBD1 (5 bases). V dropped 1 base and J dropped 5 bases, with 11 bases sitting between them. This CDR3 is built from 14 residues. Germline V gene data show CDR1 as LNHDA and CDR2 as SQIVND (reference sequence). The DNA of the CDR3 is TGTGCCAGTAGTATAGCCCCAGGGCTTTATGGCTACACCTTC. Translation: CASSIAPGLYGYTF.

The gene calls are TRBV5-1 and TRBJ2-7, with D tentatively TRBD1 (6 bases). CDR3 size: 14 residues. V was trimmed by 7 bases and J by 2 bases, leaving 16 bases between them. The V gene's germline CDR1 is SGHRS and CDR2 YFSETQ. DNA for the CDR3: TGCGCCAGCGTCCGGAGCAGGGGTCCCTACGAGCAGTACTTC. This gives the protein CASVRSRGPYEQYF.

This clone was seen only once. The V gene is TRBV3-1 (or the pseudogene TRBV3-2), the J gene TRBJ1-4, with D tentatively TRBD1 (6 bases). The CDR3 covers 17 residues. CDR1 and CDR2 (germline): LGHDT, YNNKEL (reference sequence). V was pared by 3 bases and J by 0 bases, with 14 bases between. The CDR3 DNA reads TGTGCCAGCAGCCACCACAGGACAGATGCAACTAATGAAAAACTGTTTTTT. Residues: CASSHHRTDATNEKLFF.

The rearrangement links TRBV6-5 to TRBJ2-7; TRBD2 agrees at 11 bases. The CDR3 runs 16 residues. V lost 0 bases to trimming and J lost 3 bases; unmatched junction nucleotides: 4. Germline V gene sequence: CDR1 MNHEY, CDR2 SVGAGI. CDR3 nucleotide sequence: TGTGCCAGCAGTTACTCGCTAGCGGGAGGTCACTACGAGCAGTACTTC. This encodes CASSYSLAGGHYEQYF.

The chain uses TRBV9 and TRBJ2-1; 9 bases align to TRBD2. Germline lookup yields CDR1 SGDLS and CDR2 YYNGEE. J lost 8 bases, V lost 0 bases, and 9 bases had no gene match. The CDR3 has 16 residues. CDR3 in amino acids: CASSVDGAGGLDEQFF. CDR3 DNA: TGTGCCAGCAGCGTAGACGGGGCGGGAGGGCTCGATGAGCAGTTCTTC.

This clone was counted once. The genes are TRBV6-4 and TRBJ2-7; TRBD1 might be the D (6 bases). The V gene lost 8 bases and the J gene lost 1 base, with 9 bases spanning the gap. There are 12 residues in the CDR3. In germline, CDR1 is MRHNA, CDR2 SNTAGT. This CDR3 is CASHRDSYEQYF. The CDR3 DNA follows: TGTGCCAGCCACAGGGATTCCTACGAGCAGTACTTC.

The V call is TRBV28, the J call TRBJ1-5, with 9 bases identical to TRBD1. After removal of 7 bases from V and 0 bases from J, the junction contained 10 bases not matched to a gene. CDR3 size: 17 residues. Germline loops: CDR1 MDHEN, CDR2 SYDVKM. The CDR3 region has the DNA TGTGCCAGCAAACAGGGGGCTAGGTGGAATAGCAATCAGCCCCAGCATTTT. This codes for CASKQGARWNSNQPQHF.

This clone was detected only once. The genes are TRBV19 and TRBJ2-6; a weak D match, TRBD2 (5 bases). Germline V CDR1 and CDR2: LNHDA, SQIVND (reference sequence). CDR3 size: 17 residues. The germline V and J ends were trimmed by 0 bases and 0 bases, with 9 bases remaining between them. The CDR3 DNA reads TGTGCCAGTAGTATAGAAGGAGGCTCCTCTGGGGCCAACGTCCTGACTTTC. Amino acid sequence: CASSIEGGSSGANVLTF.